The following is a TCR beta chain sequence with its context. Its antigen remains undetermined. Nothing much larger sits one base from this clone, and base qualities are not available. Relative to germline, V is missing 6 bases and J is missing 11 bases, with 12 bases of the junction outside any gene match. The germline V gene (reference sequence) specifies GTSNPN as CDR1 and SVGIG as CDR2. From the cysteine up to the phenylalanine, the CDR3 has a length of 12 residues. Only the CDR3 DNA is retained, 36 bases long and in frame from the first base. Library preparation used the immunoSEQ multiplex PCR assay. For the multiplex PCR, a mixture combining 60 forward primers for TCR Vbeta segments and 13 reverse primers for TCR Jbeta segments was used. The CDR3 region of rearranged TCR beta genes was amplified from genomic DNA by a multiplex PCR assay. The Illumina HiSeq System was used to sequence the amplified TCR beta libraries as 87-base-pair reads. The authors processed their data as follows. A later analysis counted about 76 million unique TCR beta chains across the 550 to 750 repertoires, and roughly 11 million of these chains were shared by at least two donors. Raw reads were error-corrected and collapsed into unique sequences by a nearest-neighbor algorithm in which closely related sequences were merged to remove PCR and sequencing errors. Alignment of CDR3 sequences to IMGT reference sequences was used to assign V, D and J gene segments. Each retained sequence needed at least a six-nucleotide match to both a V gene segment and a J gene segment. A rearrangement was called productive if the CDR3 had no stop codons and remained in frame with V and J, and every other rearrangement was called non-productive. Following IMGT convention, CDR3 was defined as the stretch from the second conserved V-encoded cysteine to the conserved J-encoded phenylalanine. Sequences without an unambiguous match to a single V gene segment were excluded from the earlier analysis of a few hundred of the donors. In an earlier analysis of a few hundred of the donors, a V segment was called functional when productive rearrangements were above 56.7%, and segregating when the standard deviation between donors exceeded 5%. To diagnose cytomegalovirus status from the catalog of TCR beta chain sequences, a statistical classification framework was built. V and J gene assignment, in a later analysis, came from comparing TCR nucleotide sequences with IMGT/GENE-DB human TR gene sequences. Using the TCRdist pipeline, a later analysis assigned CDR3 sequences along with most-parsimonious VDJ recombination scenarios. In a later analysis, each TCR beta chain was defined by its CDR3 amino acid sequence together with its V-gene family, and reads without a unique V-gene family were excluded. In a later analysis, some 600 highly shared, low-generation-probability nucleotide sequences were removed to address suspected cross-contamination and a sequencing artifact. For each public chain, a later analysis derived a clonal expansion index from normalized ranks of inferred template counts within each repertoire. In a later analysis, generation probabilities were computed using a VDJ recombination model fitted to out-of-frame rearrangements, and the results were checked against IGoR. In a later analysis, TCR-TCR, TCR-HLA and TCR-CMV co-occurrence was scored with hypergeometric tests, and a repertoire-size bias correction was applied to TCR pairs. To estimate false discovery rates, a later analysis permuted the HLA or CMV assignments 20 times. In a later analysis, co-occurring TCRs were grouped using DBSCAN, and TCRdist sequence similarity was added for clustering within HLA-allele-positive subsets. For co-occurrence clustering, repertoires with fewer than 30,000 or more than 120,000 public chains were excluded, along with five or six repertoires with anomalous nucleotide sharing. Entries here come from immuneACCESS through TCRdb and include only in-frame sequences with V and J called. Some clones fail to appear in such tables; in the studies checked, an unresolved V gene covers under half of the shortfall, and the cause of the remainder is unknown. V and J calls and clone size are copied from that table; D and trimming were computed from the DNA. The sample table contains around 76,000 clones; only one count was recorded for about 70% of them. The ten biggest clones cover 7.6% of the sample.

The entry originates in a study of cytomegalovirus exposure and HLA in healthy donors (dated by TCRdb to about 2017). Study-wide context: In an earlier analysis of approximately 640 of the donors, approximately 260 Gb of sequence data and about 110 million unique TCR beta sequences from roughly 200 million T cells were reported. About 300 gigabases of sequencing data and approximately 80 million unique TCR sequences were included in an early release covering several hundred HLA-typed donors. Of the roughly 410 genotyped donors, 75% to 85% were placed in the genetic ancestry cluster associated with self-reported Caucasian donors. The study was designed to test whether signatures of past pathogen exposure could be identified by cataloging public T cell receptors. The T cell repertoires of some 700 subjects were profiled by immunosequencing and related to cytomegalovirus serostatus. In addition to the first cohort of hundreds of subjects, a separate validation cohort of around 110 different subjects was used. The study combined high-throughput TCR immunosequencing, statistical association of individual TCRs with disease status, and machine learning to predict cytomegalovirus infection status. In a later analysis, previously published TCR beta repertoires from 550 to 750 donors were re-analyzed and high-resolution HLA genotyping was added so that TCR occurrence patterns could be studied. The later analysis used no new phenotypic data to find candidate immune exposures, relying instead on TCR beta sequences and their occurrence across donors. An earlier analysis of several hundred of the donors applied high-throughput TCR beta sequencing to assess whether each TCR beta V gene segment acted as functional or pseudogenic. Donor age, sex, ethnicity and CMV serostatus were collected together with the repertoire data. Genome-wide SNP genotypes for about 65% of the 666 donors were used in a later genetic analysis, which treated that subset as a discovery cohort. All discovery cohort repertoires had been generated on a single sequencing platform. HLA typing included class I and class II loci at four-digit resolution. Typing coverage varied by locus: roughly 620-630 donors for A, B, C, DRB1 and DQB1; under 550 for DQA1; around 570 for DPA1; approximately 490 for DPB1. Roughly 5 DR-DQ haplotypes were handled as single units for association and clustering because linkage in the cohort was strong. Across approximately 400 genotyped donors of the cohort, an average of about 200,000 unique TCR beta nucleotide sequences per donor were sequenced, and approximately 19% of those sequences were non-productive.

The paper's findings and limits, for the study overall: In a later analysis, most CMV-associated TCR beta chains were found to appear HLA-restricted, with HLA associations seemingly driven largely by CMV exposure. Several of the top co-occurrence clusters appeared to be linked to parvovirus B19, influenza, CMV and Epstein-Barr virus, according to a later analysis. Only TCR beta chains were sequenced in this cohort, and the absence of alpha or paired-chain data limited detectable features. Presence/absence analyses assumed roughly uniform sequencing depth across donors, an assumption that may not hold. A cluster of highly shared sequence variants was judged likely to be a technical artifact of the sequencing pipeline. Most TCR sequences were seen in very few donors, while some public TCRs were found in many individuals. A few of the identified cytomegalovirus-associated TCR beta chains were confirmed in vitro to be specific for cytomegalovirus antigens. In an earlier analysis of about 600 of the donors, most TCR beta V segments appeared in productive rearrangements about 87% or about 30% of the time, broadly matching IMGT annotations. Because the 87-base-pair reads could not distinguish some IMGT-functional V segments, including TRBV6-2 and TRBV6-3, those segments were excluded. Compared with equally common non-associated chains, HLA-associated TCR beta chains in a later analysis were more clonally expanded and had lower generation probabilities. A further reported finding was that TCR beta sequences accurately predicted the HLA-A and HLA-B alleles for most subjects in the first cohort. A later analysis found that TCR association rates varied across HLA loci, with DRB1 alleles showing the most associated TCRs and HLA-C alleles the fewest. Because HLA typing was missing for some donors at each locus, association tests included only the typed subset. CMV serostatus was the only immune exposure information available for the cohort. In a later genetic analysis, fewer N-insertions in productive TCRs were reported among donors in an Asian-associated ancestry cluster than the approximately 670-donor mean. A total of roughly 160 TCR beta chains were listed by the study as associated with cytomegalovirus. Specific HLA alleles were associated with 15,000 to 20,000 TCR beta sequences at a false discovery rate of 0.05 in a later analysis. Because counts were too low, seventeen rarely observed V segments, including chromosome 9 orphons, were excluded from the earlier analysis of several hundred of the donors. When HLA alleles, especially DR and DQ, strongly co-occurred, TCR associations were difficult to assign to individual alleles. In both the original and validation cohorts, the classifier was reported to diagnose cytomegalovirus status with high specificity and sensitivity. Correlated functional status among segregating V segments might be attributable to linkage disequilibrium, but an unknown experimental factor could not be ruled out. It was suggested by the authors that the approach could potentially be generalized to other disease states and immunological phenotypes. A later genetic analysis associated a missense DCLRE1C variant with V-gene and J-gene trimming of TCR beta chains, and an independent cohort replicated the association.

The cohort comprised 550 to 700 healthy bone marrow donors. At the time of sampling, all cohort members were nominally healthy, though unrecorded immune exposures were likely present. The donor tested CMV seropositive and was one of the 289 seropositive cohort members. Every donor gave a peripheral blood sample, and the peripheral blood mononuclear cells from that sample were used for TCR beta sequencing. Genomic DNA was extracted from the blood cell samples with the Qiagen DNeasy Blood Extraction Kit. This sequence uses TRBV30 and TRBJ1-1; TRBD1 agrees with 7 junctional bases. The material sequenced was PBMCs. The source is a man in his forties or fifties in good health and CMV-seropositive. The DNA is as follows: TGTGCCTGCCGCCGGGACAGTGGAGGGGCTTTCTTT. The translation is CACRRDSGGAFF.